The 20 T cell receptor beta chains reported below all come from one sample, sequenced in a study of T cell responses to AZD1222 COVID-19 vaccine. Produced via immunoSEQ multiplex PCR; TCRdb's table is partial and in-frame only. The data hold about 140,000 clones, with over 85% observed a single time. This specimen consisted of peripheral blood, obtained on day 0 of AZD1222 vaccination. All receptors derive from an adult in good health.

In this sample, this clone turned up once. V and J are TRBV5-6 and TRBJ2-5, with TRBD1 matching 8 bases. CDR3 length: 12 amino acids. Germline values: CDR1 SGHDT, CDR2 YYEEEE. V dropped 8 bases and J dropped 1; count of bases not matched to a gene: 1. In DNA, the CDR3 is TGTGCCAGTGACAGGGGCCAAGAGACCCAGTACTTC. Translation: CASDRGQETQYF.

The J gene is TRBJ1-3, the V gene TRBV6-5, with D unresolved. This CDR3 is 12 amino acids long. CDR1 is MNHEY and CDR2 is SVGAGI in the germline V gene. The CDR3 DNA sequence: TGTGCAGGACTAACGGACGGAAACACCATATATTTT. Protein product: CAGLTDGNTIYF.

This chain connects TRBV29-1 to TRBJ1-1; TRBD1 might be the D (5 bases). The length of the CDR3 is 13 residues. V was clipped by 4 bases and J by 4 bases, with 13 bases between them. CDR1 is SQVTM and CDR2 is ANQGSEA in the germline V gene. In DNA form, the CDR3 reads TGCAGCGTTGCCCCCGGGGGGAGCACTGAAGCTTTCTTT. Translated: CSVAPGGSTEAFF.

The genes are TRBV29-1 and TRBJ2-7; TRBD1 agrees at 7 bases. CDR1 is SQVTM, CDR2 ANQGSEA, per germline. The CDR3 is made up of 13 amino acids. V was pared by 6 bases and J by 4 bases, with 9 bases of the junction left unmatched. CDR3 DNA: TGCAGCGTCGCACAGGGGATAGGGTACGAGCAGTACTTC. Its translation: CSVAQGIGYEQYF.

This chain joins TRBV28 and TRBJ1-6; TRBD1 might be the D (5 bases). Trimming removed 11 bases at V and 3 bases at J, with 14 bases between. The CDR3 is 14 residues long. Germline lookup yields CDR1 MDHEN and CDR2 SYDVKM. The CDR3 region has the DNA TGTGCCCACCGGAGGGGAGGCTATAATTCACCCCTCCACTTT. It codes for CAHRRGGYNSPLHF.

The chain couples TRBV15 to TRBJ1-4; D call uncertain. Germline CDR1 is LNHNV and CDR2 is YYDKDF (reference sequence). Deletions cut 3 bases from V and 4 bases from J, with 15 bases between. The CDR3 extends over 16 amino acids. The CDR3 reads CATSSRAAGVNEKLFF. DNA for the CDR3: TGTGCCACCAGCAGCAGAGCCGCTGGGGTTAATGAAAAACTGTTTTTT.

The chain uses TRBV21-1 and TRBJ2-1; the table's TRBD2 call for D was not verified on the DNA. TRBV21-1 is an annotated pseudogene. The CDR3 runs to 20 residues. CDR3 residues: CASSKKGHPLAGLHYNEQFF. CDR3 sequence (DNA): TGTGCCAGCAGCAAAAAAGGCCATCCCCTAGCGGGACTACACTACAATGAGCAGTTCTTC.

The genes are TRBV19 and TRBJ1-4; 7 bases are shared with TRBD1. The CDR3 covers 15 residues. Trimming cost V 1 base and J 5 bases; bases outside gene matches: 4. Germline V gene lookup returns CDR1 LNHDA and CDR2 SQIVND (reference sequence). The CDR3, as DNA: TGTGCCAGTAGTATAGCGGCAGGGGGGAATGAAAAACTGTTTTTT. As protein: CASSIAAGGNEKLFF.

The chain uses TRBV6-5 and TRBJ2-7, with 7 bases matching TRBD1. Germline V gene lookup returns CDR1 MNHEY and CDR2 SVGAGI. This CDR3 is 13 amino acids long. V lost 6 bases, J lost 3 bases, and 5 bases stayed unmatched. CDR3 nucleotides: TGTGCCAGCAGGATCGGGACAGTCTACGAGCAGTACTTC. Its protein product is CASRIGTVYEQYF.

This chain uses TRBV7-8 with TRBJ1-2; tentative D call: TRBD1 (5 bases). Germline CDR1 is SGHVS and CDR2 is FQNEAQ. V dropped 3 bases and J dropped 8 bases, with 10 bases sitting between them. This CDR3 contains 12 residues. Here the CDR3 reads CASSLGDGGYTF. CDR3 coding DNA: TGTGCCAGCAGCTTGGGGGATGGGGGCTACACCTTC.

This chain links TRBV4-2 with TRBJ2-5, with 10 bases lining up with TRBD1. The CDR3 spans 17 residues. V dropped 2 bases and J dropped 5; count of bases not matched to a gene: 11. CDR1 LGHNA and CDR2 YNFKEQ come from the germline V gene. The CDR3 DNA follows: TGTGCCAGCAGCCAAACTGGGACAGGGGATACGGGCGAGACCCAGTACTTC. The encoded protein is CASSQTGTGDTGETQYF.

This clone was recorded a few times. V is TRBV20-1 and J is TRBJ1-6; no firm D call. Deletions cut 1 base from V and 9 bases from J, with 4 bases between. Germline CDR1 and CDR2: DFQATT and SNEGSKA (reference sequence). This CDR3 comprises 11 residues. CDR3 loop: CSARAGSPLHF. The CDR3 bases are TGCAGTGCTAGAGCGGGTTCACCCCTCCACTTT.

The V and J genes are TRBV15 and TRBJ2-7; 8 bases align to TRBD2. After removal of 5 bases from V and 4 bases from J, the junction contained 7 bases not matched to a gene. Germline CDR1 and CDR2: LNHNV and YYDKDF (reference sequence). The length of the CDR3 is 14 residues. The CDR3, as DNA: TGTGCCACCAGCCAGGTAGCGGGACTGTACGAGCAGTACTTC. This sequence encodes CATSQVAGLYEQYF.

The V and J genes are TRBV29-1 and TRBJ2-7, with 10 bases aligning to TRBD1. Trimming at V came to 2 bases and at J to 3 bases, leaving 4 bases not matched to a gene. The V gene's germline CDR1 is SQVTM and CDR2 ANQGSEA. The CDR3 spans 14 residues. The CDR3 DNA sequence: TGCAGCGTTGAAACCCGGACAGGGGGCTACGAGCAGTACTTC. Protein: CSVETRTGGYEQYF.

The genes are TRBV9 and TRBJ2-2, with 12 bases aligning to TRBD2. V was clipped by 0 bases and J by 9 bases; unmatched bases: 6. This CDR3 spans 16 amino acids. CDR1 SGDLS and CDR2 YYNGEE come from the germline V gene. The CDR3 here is CASSVGLAGGYWELFF. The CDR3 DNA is TGTGCCAGCAGCGTAGGTCTAGCGGGAGGGTATTGGGAGCTGTTTTTT. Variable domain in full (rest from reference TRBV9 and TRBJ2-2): DSGVTQTPKHLITATGQRVTLRCSPRSGDLSVYWYQQSLDQGLQFLIQYYNGEERAKGNILERFSAQQFPDLHSELNLSSLELGDSALYFCASSVGLAGGYWELFFGEGSRLTVL.

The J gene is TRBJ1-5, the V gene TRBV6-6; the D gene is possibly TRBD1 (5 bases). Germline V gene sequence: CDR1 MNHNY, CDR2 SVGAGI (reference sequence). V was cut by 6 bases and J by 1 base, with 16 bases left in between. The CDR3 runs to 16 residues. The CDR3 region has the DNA TGTGCCAGCAGCCGAACAGGTTCCCTAAGCAATCAGCCCCAGCATTTT. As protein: CASSRTGSLSNQPQHF.

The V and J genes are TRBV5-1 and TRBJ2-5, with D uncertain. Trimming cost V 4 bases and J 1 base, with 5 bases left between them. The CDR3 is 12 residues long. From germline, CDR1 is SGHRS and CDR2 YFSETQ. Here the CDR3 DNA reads TGCGCCAGCAGCCTACCCCAAGAGACCCAGTACTTC. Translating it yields CASSLPQETQYF.

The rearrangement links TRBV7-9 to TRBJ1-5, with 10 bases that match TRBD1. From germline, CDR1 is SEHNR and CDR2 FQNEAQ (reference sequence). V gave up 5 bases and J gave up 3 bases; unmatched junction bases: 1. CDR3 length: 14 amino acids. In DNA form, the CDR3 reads TGTGCCAGCAGCGGGACAGGGGTCAATCAGCCCCAGCATTTT. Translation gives CASSGTGVNQPQHF.

The DNA of the CDR3 is TGTGCCAGCTCACAAGAACAGGGATACGGAAACACTGAAGCTTTCTTT. Translated: CASSQEQGYGNTEAFF. The chain links TRBV18 to TRBJ1-1; the D gene is possibly TRBD1 (6 bases). Germline V gene sequence: CDR1 KGHSH, CDR2 LQKENI. This CDR3 has 16 amino acids. The V end was cut by 4 bases, the J end by 2 bases, with 17 bases between. Based on the CDR3 plus reference TRBV18 and TRBJ1-1, the full variable domain is NAGVMQNPRHLVRRRGQEARLRCSPMKGHSHVYWYRQLPEEGLKFMVYLQKENIIDESGMPKERFSAEFPKEGPSILRIQQVVRGDSAAYFCASSQEQGYGNTEAFFGQGTRLTVV.

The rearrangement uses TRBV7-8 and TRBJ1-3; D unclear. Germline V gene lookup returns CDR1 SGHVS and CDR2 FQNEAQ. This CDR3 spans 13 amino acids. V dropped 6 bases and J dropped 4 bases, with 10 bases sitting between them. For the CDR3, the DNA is TGTGCCAGCAGACTCTCGGCAGGAAACACCATATATTTT. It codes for CASRLSAGNTIYF.